What follows are 11 T cell receptor beta chains derived from one specimen sequenced in a study of T cell responses to AZD1222 COVID-19 vaccine. Measured with immunoSEQ multiplex PCR; TCRdb has only the in-frame clones, and not every one. The sample lists about 86,000 clones; approximately 89% were seen once. The specimen comprised peripheral blood, sampled 28 days after the second AZD1222 dose. These receptors were collected from an adult who received the AZD1222 COVID-19 vaccine.

The V gene is TRBV19, the J gene TRBJ2-3; no reliable D call. V was pared by 5 bases and J by 0 bases, with 12 bases between. The CDR3 contains 15 residues. Germline V gene lookup returns CDR1 LNHDA and CDR2 SQIVND (reference sequence). Written as DNA, the CDR3 is TGTGCCAGTAGTTCCCGGGCCCAAAGCACAGATACGCAGTATTTT. Its protein is CASSSRAQSTDTQYF.

The CDR3, as DNA: TGTGCCAGCAGCCAAGATGAGAGACAGAGTAATGAAAAACTGTTTTTT. Translating it yields CASSQDERQSNEKLFF. The gene calls are TRBV4-2 and TRBJ1-4, with a possible D match to TRBD1 (5 bases). The germline V gene encodes CDR1 LGHNA and CDR2 YNFKEQ. V was clipped by 0 bases and J by 4 bases, with 12 bases between them. The CDR3 has 16 residues.

V and J are TRBV5-3 and TRBJ2-1; D unresolved. TRBV5-3 is an ORF; its function is uncertain. The V and J ends lost 2 bases and 1 base respectively, with 10 bases between them. CDR3 length equals 15 residues. The CDR3 sequence: CARSFTVVSYNEQFF. CDR3 nucleotides: TGTGCCAGAAGCTTTACAGTTGTTTCCTACAATGAGCAGTTCTTC.

The chain recombines TRBV7-3 with TRBJ2-2; D unclear. Germline assignment: CDR1 SGHTA and CDR2 FQGTGA. The CDR3 totals 13 residues. V was shortened by 5 bases and J by 4 bases, with 8 bases between the two germline ends. CDR3 in DNA: TGTGCCAGCAGCCCGTCGAGCACCGGGGAGCTGTTTTTT. Protein product: CASSPSSTGELFF.

This clone appeared a single time. The chain is built from TRBV12-3 or TRBV12-4 and TRBJ2-4; D is unclear. The CDR3 length is 13 residues. The V end lost 5 bases, the J end lost 6 bases, and 11 bases lay between the germline ends. In nucleotides, the CDR3 is TGTGCCAGCAGTAACGAGGATCTAAACATTCAGTACTTC. It translates to CASSNEDLNIQYF.

J is TRBJ1-1 and V is TRBV6-5, with TRBD1 matching 12 bases. CDR3 length equals 14 residues. CDR1 MNHEY and CDR2 SVGAGI come from the germline V gene. Unmatched junction bases numbered 6, after V lost 7 bases and J lost 6 bases. The CDR3 bases are TGTGCCAGCAATAAGGGACAGGGGGCCTCTGAAGCTTTCTTT. Protein product: CASNKGQGASEAFF.

The chain links TRBV19 to TRBJ1-5, with D unclear. With 4 bases removed from V and 3 bases from J, the gap between germline ends came to 7 bases. CDR3 length equals 13 residues. CDR1 and CDR2 (germline): LNHDA, SQIVND (reference sequence). CDR3 nucleotide sequence: TGTGCCAGTAGTAACTGGGTCAATCAGCCCCAGCATTTT. Translation: CASSNWVNQPQHF.

The chain employs TRBV4-2 and TRBJ1-2; D is unclear. CDR1 is LGHNA, CDR2 YNFKEQ, per germline. This CDR3 region has 18 residues. V dropped 0 bases and J dropped 5 bases, with 22 bases sitting between them. DNA for the CDR3: TGTGCCAGCAGCCAAGATTTGTTATCTCCTGGGATCCCGTATGGCTACACCTTC. Its translation is CASSQDLLSPGIPYGYTF.

A word on this clone: An end of the junction does not agree with germline; a read error may underlie this. The chain links TRBV5-5 to TRBJ1-6, with a weak D call TRBD1 (5 bases). Germline CDR1 reads SGHKS; CDR2 reads YYEKEE (reference sequence). This CDR3 comprises 17 residues. The CDR3 sequence: CASRLGRAHSKDSPLHF. CDR3 DNA: TGTGCCAGCAGGTTGGGGCGGGCCCACTCGAAGGATTCACCCCTCCACTTT.

This rearrangement joins TRBV19 to TRBJ1-2, with D possibly being TRBD1 (5 bases). Germline V gene data show CDR1 as LNHDA and CDR2 as SQIVND (reference sequence). With 7 bases removed from V and 4 bases from J, the gap between germline ends came to 16 bases. The CDR3 has 14 residues. The CDR3 nucleotides are TGTGCCAGTACCGCCGAGGGGTTCGTCTATGGCTACACCTTC. It encodes CASTAEGFVYGYTF.

The chain carries TRBV4-1 and TRBJ1-5; the D is unclear. Germline assignment: CDR1 MGHRA and CDR2 YSYEKL. This CDR3 has 15 amino acids. V was pared by 1 base and J by 0 bases, with 7 bases between. The CDR3 here is CASSQVHNSNQPQHF. The CDR3 region has the DNA TGCGCCAGCAGCCAAGTGCACAATAGCAATCAGCCCCAGCATTTT.